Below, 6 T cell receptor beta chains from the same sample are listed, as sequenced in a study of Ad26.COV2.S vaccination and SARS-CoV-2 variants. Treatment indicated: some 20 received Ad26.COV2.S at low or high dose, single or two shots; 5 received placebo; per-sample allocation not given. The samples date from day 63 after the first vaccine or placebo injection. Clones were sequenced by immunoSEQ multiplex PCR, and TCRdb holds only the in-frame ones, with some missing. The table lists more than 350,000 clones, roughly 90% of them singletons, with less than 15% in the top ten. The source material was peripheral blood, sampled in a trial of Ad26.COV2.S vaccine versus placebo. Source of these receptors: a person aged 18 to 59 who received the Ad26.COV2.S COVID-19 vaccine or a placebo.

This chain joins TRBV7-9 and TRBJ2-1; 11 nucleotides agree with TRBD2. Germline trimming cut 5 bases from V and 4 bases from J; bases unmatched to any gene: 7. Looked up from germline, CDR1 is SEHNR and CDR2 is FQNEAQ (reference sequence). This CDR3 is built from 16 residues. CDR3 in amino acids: CASSPLAGGKYNEQFF. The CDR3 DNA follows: TGTGCCAGCAGCCCCTTAGCGGGAGGGAAGTACAATGAGCAGTTCTTC.

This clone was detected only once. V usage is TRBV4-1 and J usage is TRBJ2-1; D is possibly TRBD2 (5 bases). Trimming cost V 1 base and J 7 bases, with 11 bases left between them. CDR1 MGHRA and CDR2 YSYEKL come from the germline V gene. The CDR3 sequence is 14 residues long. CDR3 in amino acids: CASSQALVLNEQFF. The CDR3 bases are TGCGCCAGCAGCCAAGCACTAGTGCTGAATGAGCAGTTCTTC.

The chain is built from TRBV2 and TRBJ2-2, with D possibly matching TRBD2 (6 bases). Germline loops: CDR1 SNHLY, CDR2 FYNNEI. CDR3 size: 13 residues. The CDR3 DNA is TGTGCAACCAAGGAGGGGTTCACCGGGGAGCTGTTTTTT. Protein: CATKEGFTGELFF. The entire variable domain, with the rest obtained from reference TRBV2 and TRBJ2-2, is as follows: EPEVTQTPSHQVTQMGQEVILRCVPISNHLYFYWYRQILGQKVEFLVSFYNNEISEKSEIFDDQFSVERPDGSNFTLKIRSTKLEDSAMYFCATKEGFTGELFFGEGSRLTVL.

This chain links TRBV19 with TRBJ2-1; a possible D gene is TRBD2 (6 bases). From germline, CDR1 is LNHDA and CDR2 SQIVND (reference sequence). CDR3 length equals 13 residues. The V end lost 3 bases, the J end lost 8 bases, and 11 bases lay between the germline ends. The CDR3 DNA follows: TGTGCCAGTAGTATCCGGGAGCGGCATGAGCAGTTCTTC. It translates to CASSIRERHEQFF.

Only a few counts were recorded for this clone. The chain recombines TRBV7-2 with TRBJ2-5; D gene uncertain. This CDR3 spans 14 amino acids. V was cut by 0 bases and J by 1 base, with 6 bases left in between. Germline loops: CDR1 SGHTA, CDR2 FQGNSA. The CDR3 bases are TGTGCCAGCAGCTTAGCCACAGCCCAAGAGACCCAGTACTTC. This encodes CASSLATAQETQYF.

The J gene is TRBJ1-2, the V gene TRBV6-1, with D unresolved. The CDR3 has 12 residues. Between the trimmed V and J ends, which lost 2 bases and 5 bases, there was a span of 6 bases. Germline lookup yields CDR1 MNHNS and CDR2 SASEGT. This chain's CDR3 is CASSEIFYGYTF. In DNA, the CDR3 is TGTGCCAGCAGTGAAATCTTTTATGGCTACACCTTC.